This T cell receptor (beta chain) was captured by sequencing in a study of T-cell reconstitution after alpha-beta-depleted transplantation in children. About this clonotype: The antigen is unknown.

Unique molecular identifiers were used in preparing the TCRbeta library. TCRdb ran MiXCR on the PCR reads and lists one entry per CDR3 protein. The profile shows over 200,000 distinct CDR3 sequences, roughly 18% of them singletons. The J segment lost 5 bases and the V segment lost 0 bases, leaving 11 bases of the junction unmatched. From germline, CDR1 is DFQATT and CDR2 SNEGSKA (reference sequence). This CDR3 is 17 amino acids long. Overall study findings and caveats: From newly produced T cells came most of the T-cell counts and diversity one year after transplant. High day-60 TCRbeta diversity in some patients came from surviving recipient T cells and thymic progenitors.

The source of this sequence is a male patient aged 2-9 years who had a stem cell transplant for acute lymphoblastic leukemia, so the T cells may come from the graft donor. The sample in question was PBMCs, mostly from graft donor cells, obtained 360 days after TCRalphabeta/CD19-depleted stem cell transplant. This chain connects TRBV20-1 to TRBJ2-7, with TRBD1 matching 12 bases. The CDR3 region has the DNA TGCAGTGCTAGAGACCCCAGGCGGGGACAGGGGGCCCACGAGCAGTACTTC. As protein: CSARDPRRGQGAHEQYF.